This TCR beta chain was recorded in a study of Graves' ophthalmopathy and Graves' hyperthyroidism. Clinicians made diagnoses from clinical symptoms, serum thyroxine, TRAb, thyroid ultrasound and orbital computed tomography. The CDR3 is made up of 15 amino acids. Germline V lookup: CDR1 MNHEY, CDR2 SMNVEV (reference sequence). V was cut by 3 bases and J by 2 bases, with 12 bases left in between. Using RNA transcripts, the TCR beta CDR3 regions were amplified. RT-PCR was first run with HTBI primers, then multiplex PCR in a second round. TCRdb recomputed calls from the multiplex PCR reads with MiXCR, one row per CDR3 protein. The table records some 360,000 distinct CDR3 sequences, about 15% of them present only once.

The sample was peripheral blood. The chain has TRBV27 and TRBJ2-3, with D perhaps matching TRBD1 (5 bases). This clonotype was obtained from an adult woman with stable Graves' hyperthyroidism. The DNA of the CDR3 is TGTGCCAGCAGTTTTGCCAGGGAATACACAGATACGCAGTATTTT. This gives the protein CASSFAREYTDTQYF.